The sequence of this TCR beta chain was determined in a study of blood T cell repertoires in COVID-19. Looking at the study overall: Acute and convalescent COVID-19 specimens originated in the United States, Italy and Spain.

Unmatched junction bases numbered 7, after V lost 2 bases and J lost 5 bases. Per the germline V gene, CDR1 is KGHSH and CDR2 is LQKENI. This CDR3 is built from 15 residues. Method: immunoSEQ multiplex PCR; TCRdb's copy keeps in-frame clones and lacks some. The table includes around 400,000 clones, around nine tenths detected once. Exposed enrollees encountered a COVID-19 case at some point within 2 weeks before study entry. The receptor was derived from a woman younger than 35 who had been exposed to COVID-19. Material: PBMCs or T cells enriched from blood (not recorded which). The rearrangement links TRBV18 to TRBJ2-5; 8 bases match TRBD2. CDR3: CASSPKTSDGETQYF. CDR3 nucleotide sequence: TGTGCCAGCTCACCAAAGACTAGCGATGGGGAGACCCAGTACTTC.